Listed below are T cell receptor beta chains from one sample, sequenced in a study of cytomegalovirus exposure and HLA in healthy donors. Profiling relied on immunoSEQ multiplex PCR, and the TCRdb table lists in-frame clones only, not all of them. The repertoire table contains 40,000 to 45,000 clones. What was sequenced was PBMCs. The receptors shown here come from a young woman in good health and CMV-seronegative. The CDR3 runs from the conserved cysteine through the conserved F or W. Fields, in order: D gene, V gene, J gene, CDR3 DNA, CDR3 protein. D genes are given only for firm matches.

.	TRBV7-9	TRBJ2-4	TGTGCCAGCAGTAAACAGGGCGGAGAGGGAATGGCCAAAAACATTCAGTACTTC	CASSKQGGEGMAKNIQYF
TRBD2	TRBV6-5	TRBJ2-1	TGTGCCAGCAGTTACGGCCCGGGGGGCAATGAGCAGTTCTTC	CASSYGPGGNEQFF
.	TRBV5-4	TRBJ1-4	TGTGCCAGCAGCCCGGAGGTTTCGACTCCCACTAATGAAAAACTGTTTTTT	CASSPEVSTPTNEKLFF
TRBD2	TRBV30	TRBJ2-3	TGTGCCTGGGCCCGCGGGGGGCGGGTAAGCACAGATACGCAGTATTTT	CAWARGGRVSTDTQYF
TRBD1	TRBV13	TRBJ2-2	TGTGCCAGCAGCCTCCGGGACAGTCGATGGACCGGGGAGCTGTTTTTT	CASSLRDSRWTGELFF
.	TRBV6-5	TRBJ2-2	TGTGCCAGCAGTTACGACGCTAGCGTACGGACCGGGGAGCTGTTTTTT	CASSYDASVRTGELFF
.	TRBV2	TRBJ2-7	TGTGCCAGCAGTGAAGCGGAGACTAGGGGTCTGTACTTC	CASSEAETRGLYF
TRBD2	TRBV5-1	TRBJ2-1	TGCGCCAGCAGCTTAACTAGCGGGAGCCTTAGTGAGCAGTTCTTC	CASSLTSGSLSEQFF
.	TRBV6-1	TRBJ2-3	TGTGCCAGCAGTGGACAGAGCGCAGATACGCAGTATTTT	CASSGQSADTQYF
.	TRBV19	TRBJ2-3	TGTGCCAGTGGTACTCCAGCAGATACGCAGTATTTT	CASGTPADTQYF
TRBD1	TRBV7-6	TRBJ2-1	TGTGCCAGCAGCTTCGGGGACAGCTCCTACAATGAGCAGTTCTTC	CASSFGDSSYNEQFF
TRBD1	TRBV27	TRBJ1-1	TGTGCCAGCAACAACCCCGGACAGGGGAACACTGAAGCTTTCTTT	CASNNPGQGNTEAFF
TRBD2	TRBV4-1	TRBJ2-5	TGCGCCAGCAGCCAAGATCAACTAGCGGGAGGGAGCCAGTACTTC	CASSQDQLAGGSQYF
TRBD2	TRBV23-1	TRBJ2-7	TGCGCCAGCAGTCGGGTAGCGGGAGGACCCTACGAGCAGTACTTC	CASSRVAGGPYEQYF
.	TRBV30	TRBJ2-7	TGTGCATGGGCTCGGTACGAGCAGTACTTC	CAWARYEQYF
.	TRBV20-1	TRBJ2-1	TGCAGTGCTAGACTAGTCGATGAGCAGTTCTTC	CSARLVDEQFF
TRBD1	TRBV4-1	TRBJ1-4	TGCGCCAGCAGCCAGGCCGGGACAGGGGGCGAAAAACTGTTTTTT	CASSQAGTGGEKLFF
.	TRBV30	TRBJ1-5	TGTGCCTGGAATGGACAGTCGAATCAGCCCCAGCATTTT	CAWNGQSNQPQHF
.	TRBV9	TRBJ2-3	TGTGCCAGCAGCGTAGAGACAACCACAGATACGCAGTATTTT	CASSVETTTDTQYF
TRBD2	TRBV19	TRBJ2-5	TGTGCCAGTAGTAGGGGACTAGTATTAGAGACCCAGTACTTC	CASSRGLVLETQYF
TRBD2	TRBV7-8	TRBJ2-1	TGTGCCAGCAGCCCCGGACTAGCGGGGGGTGAGCAGTTCTTC	CASSPGLAGGEQFF
TRBD2	TRBV5-1	TRBJ2-7	TGCGCCAGCAGCTACGGGGGGATCTCAATTCCCTACGAGCAGTACTTC	CASSYGGISIPYEQYF
TRBD2	TRBV9	TRBJ2-7	TGTGCCAGCAGCGTAGCCGGACTAGTGACGGACGAGCAGTACTTC	CASSVAGLVTDEQYF